The clone carrying this T cell receptor (beta chain) occurred a few times. As yet, its antigen is unknown. The same CDR3 arises from other DNA sequences in this sample as well. From germline, CDR1 is SGHRS and CDR2 YFSETQ. This CDR3 contains 14 residues. V lost 0 bases and J lost 0, with 7 bases in between. It was around 220 ng DNA, 25,000 to 35,000 T cell genomes, that sorted-subset replicate PCRs used. The assay was immunoSEQ multiplex PCR, and TCRdb's table has in-frame clones only and misses some. The sample lists nearly 1 million clones, about 80% seen once, with 1.5% in the top ten. These data originate in a study of shared clonotypes between healthy human individuals. About the study: CD8 memory received one plate per donor, CD8 naive two, CD4 memory three and CD4 naive three. General study results and limits: When naive CD4 clonotypes were compared across a handful of donors, around 5% were shared.

The sequencing sample was made of memory CD4+ T cells sorted from blood. Stated subset: CD45RA-negative fraction. The receptor was isolated from a man aged 18 to 29 in good health. V usage is TRBV5-1 and J usage is TRBJ2-7; the D gene is possibly TRBD1 (6 bases). The CDR3 nucleotides are TGCGCCAGCAGCTTGGGACAGGTCTCCTACGAGCAGTACTTC. Translation: CASSLGQVSYEQYF.